This record looks at one T cell receptor (beta chain) sequence and its context. The data stem from a study of blood T cell repertoires in COVID-19. This table comes from immunoSEQ multiplex PCR, and its TCRdb copy is limited to in-frame clones, with some not included. The table has 300,000 to 350,000 clones, roughly 90% seen once. A Seattle source enrolled patients during active infection and followed them longitudinally. This clonotype was sampled from a woman in her 30s with COVID-19, enrolled during active disease. Sample: peripheral blood.

In DNA, the CDR3 is TGTGCCAGCAGCCAAGAGGGGGGGAACTATGGCTACACCTTC. This codes for CASSQEGGNYGYTF. The chain uses TRBV14 and TRBJ1-2; TRBD1 might be the D (5 bases). The V gene's germline CDR1 is SGHDN and CDR2 FVKESK. Trimming stripped 0 bases from V and 2 bases from J, with 7 bases between. This CDR3 is 14 amino acids long.